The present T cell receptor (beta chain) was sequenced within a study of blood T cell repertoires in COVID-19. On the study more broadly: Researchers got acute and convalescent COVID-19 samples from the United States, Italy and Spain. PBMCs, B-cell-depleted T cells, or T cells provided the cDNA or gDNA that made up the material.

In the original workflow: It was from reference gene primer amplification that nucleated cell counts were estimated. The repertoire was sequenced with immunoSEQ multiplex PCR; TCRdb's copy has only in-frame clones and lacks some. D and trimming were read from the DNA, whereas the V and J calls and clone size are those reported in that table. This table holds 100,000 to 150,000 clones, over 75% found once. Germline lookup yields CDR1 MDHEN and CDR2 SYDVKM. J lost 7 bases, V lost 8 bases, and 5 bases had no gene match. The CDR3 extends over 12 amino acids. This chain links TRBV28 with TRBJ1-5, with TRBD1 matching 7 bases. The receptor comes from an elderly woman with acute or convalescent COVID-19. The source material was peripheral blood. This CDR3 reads CASEQGIQPQHF. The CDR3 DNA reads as TGTGCCAGCGAACAGGGGATCCAGCCCCAGCATTTT.